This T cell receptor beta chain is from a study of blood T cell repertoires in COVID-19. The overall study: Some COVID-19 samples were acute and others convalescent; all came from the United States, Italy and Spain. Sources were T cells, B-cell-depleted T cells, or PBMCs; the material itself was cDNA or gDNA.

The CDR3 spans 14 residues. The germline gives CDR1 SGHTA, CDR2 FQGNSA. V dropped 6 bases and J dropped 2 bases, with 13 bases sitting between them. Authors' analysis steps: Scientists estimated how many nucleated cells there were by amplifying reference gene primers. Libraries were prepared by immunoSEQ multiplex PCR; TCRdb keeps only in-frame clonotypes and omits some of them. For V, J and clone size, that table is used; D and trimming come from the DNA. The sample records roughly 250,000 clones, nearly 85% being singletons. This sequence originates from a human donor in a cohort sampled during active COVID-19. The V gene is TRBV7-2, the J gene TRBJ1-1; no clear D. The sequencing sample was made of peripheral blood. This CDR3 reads CASRRLGSNTEAFF. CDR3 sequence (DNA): TGTGCCAGCAGACGTCTAGGGAGCAACACTGAAGCTTTCTTT. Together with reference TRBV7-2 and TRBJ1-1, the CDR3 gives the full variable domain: GAGVSQSPSNKVTEKGKDVELRCDPISGHTALYWYRQSLGQGLEFLIYFQGNSAPDKSGLPSDRFSAERTGGSVSTLTIQRTQQEDSAVYLCASRRLGSNTEAFFGQGTRLTVV.